These 26 T cell receptor beta chains were sequenced from one sample in a study of blood T cell repertoires in COVID-19. The table came from immunoSEQ multiplex PCR; TCRdb's copy has only in-frame clones and leaves some out. The sample lists some 150,000 clones; roughly 80% were seen once. The sample consisted of peripheral blood. These receptor sequences come from a woman aged 50 to 65 with active or convalescent COVID-19.

This chain's CDR3 is CASSVGGQIIYGYTF. CDR3 DNA sequence: TGTGCCAGCAGCGTAGGTGGCCAGATAATCTATGGCTACACCTTC. The chain recombines TRBV9 with TRBJ1-2; no clear D gene. Trimming stripped 0 bases from V and 4 bases from J, with 13 bases between. This CDR3 comprises 15 residues. Germline CDR1 is SGDLS and CDR2 is YYNGEE.

This chain uses TRBV6-5 with TRBJ1-1; D perhaps matches TRBD1 (6 bases). Trimming took off 6 bases at V and 2 bases at J, with 13 bases between the two ends. The CDR3 length is 14 residues. The germline V gene encodes CDR1 MNHEY and CDR2 SVGAGI. CDR3 coding DNA: TGTGCCAGCAGCCGGGACACCAAAAACACTGAAGCTTTCTTT. Protein sequence: CASSRDTKNTEAFF.

V is TRBV19 and J is TRBJ1-5; D is uncertain. The CDR3 runs 16 residues. Germline V gene data show CDR1 as LNHDA and CDR2 as SQIVND (reference sequence). The V gene lost 3 bases and the J gene lost 9 bases, with 21 bases spanning the gap. The CDR3 spells CASSIRIRALEGPQHF. The CDR3 DNA sequence: TGTGCCAGTAGTATTCGAATCCGGGCCCTTGAGGGGCCCCAGCATTTT.

The J gene is TRBJ2-7, the V gene TRBV6-2 or TRBV6-3; D ambiguous. CDR3 length: 11 amino acids. V was shortened by 5 bases and J by 3 bases, with 5 bases between the two germline ends. Germline CDR1 and CDR2: MNHEY and SVGEGT. The CDR3 DNA follows: TGTGCCAGCAGTACAGTCTACGAGCAGTACTTC. Translation: CASSTVYEQYF.

J is TRBJ2-7 and V is TRBV20-1; the D gene is possibly TRBD1 (6 bases). Germline V gene sequence: CDR1 DFQATT, CDR2 SNEGSKA (reference sequence). The CDR3 length is 20 residues. V was cut by 3 bases and J by 0 bases, with 30 bases left in between. The CDR3 DNA sequence: TGCAGTGCTAGTTTCCTTACAGGGATGAGGGGGTTAGGGAGCTCCTACGAGCAGTACTTC. It translates to CSASFLTGMRGLGSSYEQYF.

This chain links TRBV7-2 with TRBJ2-5, with D perhaps matching TRBD2 (6 bases). Germline CDR1 and CDR2: SGHTA and FQGNSA. The CDR3 has 16 amino acids. Trimming shortened V by 0 bases and J by 0 bases, and 11 bases separated the two germline ends. Here the CDR3 DNA reads TGTGCCAGCAGCTTAGCGACGGCGGGGTACCAAGAGACCCAGTACTTC. Amino acid sequence: CASSLATAGYQETQYF.

To note about this clone: The identical CDR3 is also encoded by other nucleotide sequences in the sample. The chain couples TRBV19 to TRBJ1-3, with 8 bases fitting TRBD1. CDR1 is LNHDA and CDR2 is SQIVND in the germline V gene (reference sequence). The J segment lost 2 bases and the V segment lost 3 bases, leaving 0 bases of the junction unmatched. The length of the CDR3 is 14 residues. CDR3 bases: TGTGCCAGTAGTATGACAGGGGCTGGAAACACCATATATTTT. This codes for CASSMTGAGNTIYF.

The chain carries TRBV28 and TRBJ2-3; 7 positions agree with TRBD1. In germline, CDR1 is MDHEN, CDR2 SYDVKM. Trimming cost V 4 bases and J 8 bases; bases outside gene matches: 15. CDR3 length: 16 amino acids. For the CDR3, the DNA is TGTGCCAGCAGTTCCCGATCGGACAGGCCCCTGAGTACGCAGTATTTT. Protein sequence: CASSSRSDRPLSTQYF.

The chain recombines TRBV20-1 with TRBJ2-5; 8 nucleotides agree with TRBD2. V lost 3 bases to trimming and J lost 3 bases; unmatched junction nucleotides: 9. The CDR3 runs to 15 residues. Germline loops: CDR1 DFQATT, CDR2 SNEGSKA (reference sequence). This CDR3 is CSASRGRPWEETQYF. CDR3 bases: TGCAGTGCTAGTCGCGGGAGGCCGTGGGAAGAGACCCAGTACTTC.

The table lists this clone with a few counts. This sample also contains other DNA sequences that code for the same CDR3. The gene calls are TRBV4-3 and TRBJ2-5; 7 bases are a match to TRBD1. The germline CDR1 and CDR2 sequences are LGHNA and YSLEER. Germline trimming cut 4 bases from V and 4 bases from J; bases unmatched to any gene: 6. The CDR3 consists of 14 residues. The CDR3 DNA is TGCGCCAGCAGCCCCCGACAGGGCGGAGAGACCCAGTACTTC. It codes for CASSPRQGGETQYF.

The chain employs TRBV19 and TRBJ2-1; 8 bases match TRBD2. J was trimmed by 2 bases and V by 7 bases; bases with no gene match: 19. The CDR3 is 19 residues long. Germline assignment: CDR1 LNHDA and CDR2 SQIVND (reference sequence). The chain's CDR3 is CASNPGGRASGLTYNEQFF. DNA for the CDR3: TGTGCCAGTAATCCCGGGGGACGGGCTAGCGGGCTGACCTACAATGAGCAGTTCTTC. Full variable domain (outside the CDR3, taken from reference TRBV19 and TRBJ2-1): DGGITQSPKYLFRKEGQNVTLSCEQNLNHDAMYWYRQDPGQGLRLIYYSQIVNDFQKGDIAEGYSVSREKKESFPLTVTSAQKNPTAFYLCASNPGGRASGLTYNEQFFGPGTRLTVL.

V and J are TRBV18 and TRBJ2-3; 10 bases align to TRBD2. The germline gives CDR1 KGHSH, CDR2 LQKENI. Trimming took 3 bases from V and 1 from J; bases not matched to a gene: 7. This CDR3 spans 17 amino acids. CDR3 amino acids: CASSPPGTSARTDTQYF. In DNA form, the CDR3 reads TGTGCCAGCTCACCCCCCGGGACTAGCGCCCGCACAGATACGCAGTATTTT. Full variable domain (missing parts from reference TRBV18 and TRBJ2-3): NAGVMQNPRHLVRRRGQEARLRCSPMKGHSHVYWYRQLPEEGLKFMVYLQKENIIDESGMPKERFSAEFPKEGPSILRIQQVVRGDSAAYFCASSPPGTSARTDTQYFGPGTRLTVL.

The genes are TRBV30 and TRBJ1-3, with D hard to call. CDR3 length: 15 amino acids. Trimming removed 4 bases from V and 0 bases from J, with 13 bases in between. Looked up from germline, CDR1 is GTSNPN and CDR2 is SVGIG (reference sequence). DNA for the CDR3: TGTGCCTGGACGCGCAACCGGGGCTCTGGAAACACCATATATTTT. Translated, it gives CAWTRNRGSGNTIYF.

The chain uses TRBV7-9 and TRBJ2-7; no reliable D call. From germline, CDR1 is SEHNR and CDR2 FQNEAQ (reference sequence). V was trimmed by 5 bases and J by 7 bases, leaving 15 bases between them. This CDR3 spans 13 amino acids. This chain's CDR3 is CASSLSPAGEQYF. In DNA form, the CDR3 reads TGTGCCAGCAGCCTCTCCCCCGCCGGGGAGCAGTACTTC.

V and J are TRBV28 and TRBJ2-3; 15 positions agree with TRBD2. The CDR3 contains 19 residues. Germline-derived CDR1 and CDR2 are MDHEN and SYDVKM. Trimming cost V 3 bases and J 1 base; bases outside gene matches: 8. The CDR3 DNA follows: TGTGCCAGCAGTTTCTTCGGACTAGCGGGAGGGCCCGGCACAGATACGCAGTATTTT. Its translation is CASSFFGLAGGPGTDTQYF.

The chain recombines TRBV29-1 with TRBJ1-2, with 7 bases matching TRBD1. The germline V gene encodes CDR1 SQVTM and CDR2 ANQGSEA. CDR3 size: 11 residues. V was clipped by 7 bases and J by 5 bases; unmatched bases: 4. CDR3 loop: CSDWTGYGYTF. DNA of the CDR3: TGCAGCGATTGGACAGGTTATGGCTACACCTTC.

The chain links TRBV5-1 to TRBJ1-1, with 9 bases lining up with TRBD1. J was trimmed by 0 bases and V by 1 base; bases with no gene match: 19. The CDR3 runs to 21 residues. Germline V gene data show CDR1 as SGHRS and CDR2 as YFSETQ. CDR3 region: CASSLRSRDRDQNLMNTEAFF. The CDR3 coding sequence is TGCGCCAGCAGCTTGAGGTCCCGGGACAGGGACCAAAACCTAATGAACACTGAAGCTTTCTTT.

In nucleotides, the CDR3 is TGTGCCAGCAGTTACGCGGGGTATAAGGCTTTCTTT. Its protein is CASSYAGYKAFF. V and J are TRBV6-2 or TRBV6-3 and TRBJ1-1, with no clear D. The CDR3 is made up of 12 amino acids. The germline gives CDR1 MNHEY, CDR2 SVGEGT. The V and J ends lost 2 bases and 11 bases respectively, with 12 bases between them.

The CDR3 region is CASSLIPGTPLKETQYF. CDR3 DNA: TGTGCCAGCAGCTTAATCCCCGGGACTCCCTTGAAAGAGACCCAGTACTTC. This chain links TRBV11-2 with TRBJ2-5, with D possibly matching TRBD2 (6 bases). The germline CDR1 and CDR2 sequences are SGHAT and FQNNGV. V was cut by 2 bases and J by 3 bases, with 19 bases left in between. The CDR3 is made up of 17 amino acids.

This clone was detected only once. This chain links TRBV18 with TRBJ1-5, with D maybe TRBD1 (5 bases). Germline CDR1 reads KGHSH; CDR2 reads LQKENI. The CDR3 has 14 amino acids. The V and J ends lost 0 bases and 5 bases respectively, with 8 bases between them. CDR3: CASSPPGGDQPQHF. CDR3 DNA sequence: TGTGCCAGCTCACCACCTGGGGGGGATCAGCCCCAGCATTTT.

This clone has more than one count but fewer than ten. This sequence joins TRBV29-1 and TRBJ1-5; D is perhaps TRBD1 (6 bases). Germline-derived CDR1 and CDR2 are SQVTM and ANQGSEA. The CDR3 is 13 amino acids. Deletions cut 7 bases from V and 5 bases from J, with 15 bases between. The CDR3 DNA sequence: TGCAGCGCCGTAACAGGGCTTTATCAGCCCCAGCATTTT. Translating it yields CSAVTGLYQPQHF.

The chain combines TRBV9 with TRBJ2-2; 8 bases fit TRBD2. Germline V gene lookup returns CDR1 SGDLS and CDR2 YYNGEE. J lost 5 bases, V lost 0 bases, and 3 bases had no gene match. The CDR3 consists of 15 residues. Here the CDR3 DNA reads TGTGCCAGCAGCGTAGGGTTAGCGGGAACCGGGGAGCTGTTTTTT. Protein sequence: CASSVGLAGTGELFF.

This chain links TRBV11-2 with TRBJ1-1; 8 bases agree with TRBD1. CDR3 size: 16 residues. From germline, CDR1 is SGHAT and CDR2 FQNNGV. V trimming: 1 base; J trimming: 1 base; junction bases outside the gene matches: 5. The CDR3 spells CASSLGFGQGNTEAFF. As DNA, the CDR3 is TGTGCCAGCAGCTTAGGATTTGGACAGGGGAACACTGAAGCTTTCTTT. The full variable domain, completed using reference TRBV11-2 and TRBJ1-1, is EAGVAQSPRYKIIEKRQSVAFWCNPISGHATLYWYQQILGQGPKLLIQFQNNGVVDDSQLPKDRFSAERLKGVDSTLKIQPAKLEDSAVYLCASSLGFGQGNTEAFFGQGTRLTVV.

This clone was detected only once. The DNA for the CDR3 is TGTGCCAGCAGCTCACACGACAGTTACACTGAAGCTTTCTTT. Translation gives CASSSHDSYTEAFF. This chain joins TRBV11-2 and TRBJ1-1; D possibly corresponds to TRBD1 (5 bases). V dropped 4 bases and J dropped 3 bases, with 12 bases sitting between them. The CDR3 covers 14 residues. Germline V gene sequence: CDR1 SGHAT, CDR2 FQNNGV.

The chain carries TRBV6-4 and TRBJ2-3, with D possibly matching TRBD2 (5 bases). This CDR3 contains 16 residues. V lost 0 bases and J 7 bases, leaving 17 bases between the germline ends. In germline, CDR1 is MRHNA, CDR2 SNTAGT. CDR3 region: CASSDSKRAQLHTQYF. CDR3 bases: TGTGCCAGCAGTGACTCGAAGAGGGCCCAACTTCATACGCAGTATTTT.

The chain's CDR3 is CASSLGSLQATNSPLHF. The CDR3, as DNA: TGCGCCAGCAGCTTGGGATCATTACAGGCAACTAATTCACCCCTCCACTTT. This rearrangement joins TRBV5-1 to TRBJ1-6; possibly TRBD1 for D (5 bases). V gave up 0 bases and J gave up 6 bases, with 16 bases separating them. Germline CDR1 and CDR2: SGHRS and YFSETQ. CDR3 size: 17 residues.